Presented here are 2 T cell receptor beta chains from one specimen sequenced in a study of T cell responses to AZD1222 COVID-19 vaccine. The protocol was immunoSEQ multiplex PCR, while the TCRdb copy is restricted to in-frame clones and leaves out a portion. The sample records about 180,000 clones, 90% being singletons. The source was peripheral blood, collected on day 0 of AZD1222 vaccination. The receptors were sampled from an adult in good health.

In this sample, this clone turned up a few times. This chain connects TRBV5-6 to TRBJ2-5; tentatively, D is TRBD1 or TRBD2 (6 bases each). V lost 0 bases, J lost 3 bases, and 18 bases lay in between. The CDR3 spans 17 residues. The germline CDR1 and CDR2 sequences are SGHDT and YYEEEE. CDR3 DNA sequence: TGTGCCAGCAGCTTGGTCGTAGGGGGGCCTTCCAAAGAGACCCAGTACTTC. It codes for CASSLVVGGPSKETQYF.

The V call is TRBV4-1, the J call TRBJ1-6; tentative D call: TRBD1 (6 bases). The CDR3 length is 15 residues. CDR1 is MGHRA, CDR2 YSYEKL, per germline. V lost 0 bases, J lost 7 bases, and 10 bases lay in between. The CDR3 reads CASSQDGQGNSPLHF. The DNA for the CDR3 is TGCGCCAGCAGCCAAGATGGGCAGGGGAATTCACCCCTCCACTTT.